These T cell receptor beta chains were read from a single sample in a study of T-cell reconstitution after alpha-beta-depleted transplantation in children. From the PCR reads, TCRdb called clonotypes with MiXCR, one entry per CDR3 protein. The sample has about 400,000 distinct CDR3 sequences, about an eighth seen once. The starting material was PBMCs, obtained from the stem cell graft. These receptors all come from a human donor who donated a stem cell graft to a child with Fanconi anemia. Each CDR3 is given with its conserved first and last residue. Fields, in order: J gene, V gene, clone size, D gene, CDR3 protein, CDR3 DNA. The D gene is left open where the match is weak. Clone size is given for some rows only: seen once, a few or many times, or a class if the clone is expanded.

TRBJ2-7,TRBV19,NA,NA,CASSIRSRGYEQYF,TGTGCCAGTAGTATACGGTCCAGGGGATACGAGCAGTACTTC
TRBJ2-2,TRBV5-1,few,NA,CASSSLPDTGELFF,TGCGCCAGCAGCTCCCTGCCAGACACCGGGGAGCTGTTTTTT
TRBJ1-4,TRBV7-9,few,NA,CASSSGHTANEKLFF,TGTGCCAGCAGTTCCGGACACACGGCTAATGAAAAACTGTTTTTT
TRBJ2-3,TRBV5-1,few,TRBD2,CASSIGLAENTDTQYF,TGCGCCAGCAGCATTGGACTAGCGGAAAACACAGATACGCAGTATTTT
TRBJ2-1,TRBV4-3,NA,TRBD2,CASSQGGDSGIDEQFF,TGCGCCAGCAGCCAGGGAGGGGATAGCGGGATCGATGAGCAGTTCTTC
TRBJ2-3,TRBV12-3/TRBV12-4,NA,NA,CASSGTLRDTQYF,TGTGCCAGCAGTGGGACACTAAGGGATACGCAGTATTTT
TRBJ2-1,TRBV7-2,NA,TRBD1,CASSTGQGNNEQFF,TGTGCCAGCAGCACCGGACAGGGTAACAATGAGCAGTTCTTC
TRBJ1-2,TRBV4-3,few,NA,CASSQLKRGAGYGYTF,TGCGCCAGCAGCCAATTAAAGCGGGGGGCTGGCTATGGCTACACCTTC
TRBJ2-3,TRBV5-6,many,TRBD1,CASSLGGQGLDTQYF,TGTGCCAGCAGCTTGGGAGGACAGGGGCTAGATACGCAGTATTTT
TRBJ1-5,TRBV18,NA,NA,CASSHGNQPQHF,TGTGCCAGCTCACACGGGAATCAGCCCCAGCATTTT
TRBJ1-2,TRBV7-9,few,NA,CASSPGTSDYGYTF,TGTGCCAGCAGCCCCGGGACAAGCGACTATGGCTACACCTTC
TRBJ2-7,TRBV5-6,few,NA,CASSFSGHRSYEQYF,TGTGCCAGCAGCTTCTCGGGACACCGGTCCTACGAGCAGTACTTC
TRBJ2-7,TRBV7-8,NA,TRBD1,CASSLMTGGTYEQYF,TGTGCCAGCAGCCTCATGACAGGGGGGACCTACGAGCAGTACTTC
TRBJ2-5,TRBV7-8,NA,NA,CASSFFPAIGRETQYF,TGTGCCAGCAGCTTTTTCCCTGCTATTGGGCGGGAGACCCAGTACTTC